The TCR beta chain described here comes from a study of CD8 T cells in ankylosing spondylitis. Study-wide results and caveats: Clones linked to disease were reported to show significant enrichment in matched ankylosing spondylitis synovial fluid. Several highly homologous variants made up a TCR beta motif, and this motif appeared characteristic of ankylosing spondylitis blood. Past research had described some motif variants in reactive arthritis synovial fluid and blood. Disease-linked clones were found to be CD8+ and relatively rare in peripheral blood.

V was cut by 4 bases and J by 2 bases, with 14 bases left in between. Germline V gene sequence: CDR1 SGHNT, CDR2 YYREEE (reference sequence). The length of the CDR3 is 15 residues. This clonotype was counted only a few times. Its antigen is unknown. TCRdb processed the 5' RACE reads anew with MiXCR; each CDR3 protein has one entry. The table records more than 650,000 distinct CDR3 sequences, 12% of them present only once. The sequence was obtained from a male donor with ankylosing spondylitis. The chain couples TRBV5-4 to TRBJ2-3; possibly TRBD1 for D (6 bases). The sequencing input was blood, either unsorted or a sorted T cell fraction (not recorded which). CDR3 residues: CASSTRGTFTDTQYF. The CDR3 nucleotides are TGTGCCAGCAGCACCCGAGGGACATTCACAGATACGCAGTATTTT. Full variable domain (outside the CDR3, taken from reference TRBV5-4 and TRBJ2-3): ETGVTQSPTHLIKTRGQQVTLRCSSQSGHNTVSWYQQALGQGPQFIFQYYREEENGRGNFPPRFSGLQFPNYSSELNVNALELDDSALYLCASSTRGTFTDTQYFGPGTRLTVL.